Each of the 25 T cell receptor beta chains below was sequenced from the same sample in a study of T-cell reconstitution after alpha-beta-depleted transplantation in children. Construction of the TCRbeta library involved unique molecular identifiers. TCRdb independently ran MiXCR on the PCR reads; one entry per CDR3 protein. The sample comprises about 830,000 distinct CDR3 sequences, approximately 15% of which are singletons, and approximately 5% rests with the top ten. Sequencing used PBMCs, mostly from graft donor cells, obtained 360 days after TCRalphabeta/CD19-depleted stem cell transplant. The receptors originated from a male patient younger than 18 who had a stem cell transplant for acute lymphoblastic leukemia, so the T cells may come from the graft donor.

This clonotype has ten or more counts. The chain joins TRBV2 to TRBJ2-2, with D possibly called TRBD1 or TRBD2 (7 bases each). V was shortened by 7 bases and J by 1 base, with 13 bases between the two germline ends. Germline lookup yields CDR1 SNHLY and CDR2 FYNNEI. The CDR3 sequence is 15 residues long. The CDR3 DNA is TGTGCCAGCACTGACAGGGAGGGGAACACCGGGGAGCTGTTTTTT. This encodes CASTDREGNTGELFF.

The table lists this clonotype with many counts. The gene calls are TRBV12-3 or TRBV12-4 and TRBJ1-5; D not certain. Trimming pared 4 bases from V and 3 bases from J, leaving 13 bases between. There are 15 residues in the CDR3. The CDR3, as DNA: TGTGCCAGCAGTTCCCAGGACGGACTCAATCAGCCCCAGCATTTT. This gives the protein CASSSQDGLNQPQHF.

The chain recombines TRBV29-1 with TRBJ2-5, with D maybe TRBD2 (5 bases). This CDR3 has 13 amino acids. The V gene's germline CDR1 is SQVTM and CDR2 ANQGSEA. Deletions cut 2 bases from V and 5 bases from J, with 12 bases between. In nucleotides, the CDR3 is TGCAGCGTTGAAATAGCGATCCGGGAGACCCAGTACTTC. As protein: CSVEIAIRETQYF.

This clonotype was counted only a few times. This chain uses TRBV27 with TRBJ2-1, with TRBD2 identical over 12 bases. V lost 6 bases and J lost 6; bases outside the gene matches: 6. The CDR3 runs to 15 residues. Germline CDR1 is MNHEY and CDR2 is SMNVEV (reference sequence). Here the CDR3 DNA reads TGTGCCAGCAGGCCCCTAGCGGGAGGGTTCAATGAGCAGTTCTTC. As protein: CASRPLAGGFNEQFF.

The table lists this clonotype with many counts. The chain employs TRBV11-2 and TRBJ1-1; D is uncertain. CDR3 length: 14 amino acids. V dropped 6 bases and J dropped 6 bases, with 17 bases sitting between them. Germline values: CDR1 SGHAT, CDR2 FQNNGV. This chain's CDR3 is CASSRPVEAAEAFF. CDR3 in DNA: TGTGCCAGCAGTCGACCGGTGGAGGCAGCTGAAGCTTTCTTT.

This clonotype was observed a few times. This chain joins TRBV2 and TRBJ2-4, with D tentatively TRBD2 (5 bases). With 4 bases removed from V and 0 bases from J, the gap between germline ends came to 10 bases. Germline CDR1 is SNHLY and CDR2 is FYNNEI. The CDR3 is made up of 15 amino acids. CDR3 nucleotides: TGTGCCAGCAGTGCAATAGCGTTAGCCAAAAACATTCAGTACTTC. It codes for CASSAIALAKNIQYF.

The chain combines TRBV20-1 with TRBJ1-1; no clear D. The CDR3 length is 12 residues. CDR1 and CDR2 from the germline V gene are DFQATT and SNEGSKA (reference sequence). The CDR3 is CSPNPENTEAFF. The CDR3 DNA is TGCAGCCCCAACCCAGAGAACACTGAAGCTTTCTTT.

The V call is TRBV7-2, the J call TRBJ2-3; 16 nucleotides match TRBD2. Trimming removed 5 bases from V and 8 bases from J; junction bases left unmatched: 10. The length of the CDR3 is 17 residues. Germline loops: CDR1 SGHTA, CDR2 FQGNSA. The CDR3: CASSPPGLAGGRITQYF. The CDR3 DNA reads TGTGCCAGCAGCCCCCCGGGACTAGCGGGAGGGCGGATTACGCAGTATTTT.

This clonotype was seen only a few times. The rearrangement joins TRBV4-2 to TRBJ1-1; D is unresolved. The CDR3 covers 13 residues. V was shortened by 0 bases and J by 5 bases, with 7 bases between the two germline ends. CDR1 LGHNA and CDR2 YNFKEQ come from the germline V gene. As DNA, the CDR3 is TGTGCCAGCAGCCAAGAGGGATGGACTGAAGCTTTCTTT. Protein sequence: CASSQEGWTEAFF.

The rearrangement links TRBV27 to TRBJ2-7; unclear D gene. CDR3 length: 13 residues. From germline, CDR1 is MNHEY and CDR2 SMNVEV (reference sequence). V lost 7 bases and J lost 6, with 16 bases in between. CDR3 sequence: CASKLQFNGEQYF. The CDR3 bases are TGTGCCAGCAAGCTTCAGTTTAACGGCGAGCAGTACTTC.

The chain's CDR3 is CASSISPGTWSPPYEQYF. The CDR3 nucleotides read TGTGCCAGCAGCATATCGCCCGGGACGTGGAGCCCGCCCTACGAGCAGTACTTC. The rearrangement uses TRBV21-1 and TRBJ2-7; the DNA was not used to check the table's D call, TRBD1. TRBV21-1 is designated a pseudogene. This CDR3 is built from 18 residues.

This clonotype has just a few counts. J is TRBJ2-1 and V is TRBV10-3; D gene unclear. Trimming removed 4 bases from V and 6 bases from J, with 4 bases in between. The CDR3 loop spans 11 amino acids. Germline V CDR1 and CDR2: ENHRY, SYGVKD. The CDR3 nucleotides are TGTGCCATCAGTGTTGTCAATGAGCAGTTCTTC. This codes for CAISVVNEQFF.

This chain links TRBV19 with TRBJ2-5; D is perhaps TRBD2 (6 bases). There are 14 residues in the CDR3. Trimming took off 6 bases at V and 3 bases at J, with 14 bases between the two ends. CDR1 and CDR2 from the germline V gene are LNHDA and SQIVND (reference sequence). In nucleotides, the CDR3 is TGTGCCAGTAGCCCTGTTCAGCGGGAAGAGACCCAGTACTTC. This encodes CASSPVQREETQYF.

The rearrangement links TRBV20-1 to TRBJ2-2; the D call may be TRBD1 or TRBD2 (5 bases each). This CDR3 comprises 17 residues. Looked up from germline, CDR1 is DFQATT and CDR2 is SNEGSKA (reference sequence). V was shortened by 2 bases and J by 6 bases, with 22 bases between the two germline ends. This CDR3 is CSARQWYNGGAAGELFF. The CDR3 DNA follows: TGCAGTGCTAGACAATGGTATAATGGGGGAGCGGCCGGGGAGCTGTTTTTT.

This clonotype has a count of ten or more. CDR3 in DNA: TGCGCCAGCAGCTTTACGCCCCGAGCCGGGGAGCTGTTTTTT. Translating it yields CASSFTPRAGELFF. This chain joins TRBV5-1 and TRBJ2-2, with D unclear. The ends were cut back, 2 bases at V and 6 bases at J, with 11 bases in the middle. CDR1 is SGHRS and CDR2 is YFSETQ in the germline V gene. The CDR3 has 14 amino acids.

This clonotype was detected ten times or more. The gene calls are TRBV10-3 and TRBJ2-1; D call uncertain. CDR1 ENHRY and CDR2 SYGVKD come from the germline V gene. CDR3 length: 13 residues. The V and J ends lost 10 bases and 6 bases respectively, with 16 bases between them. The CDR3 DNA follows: TGTGCCACCCTCGCTCCTAGTAGCAATGAGCAGTTCTTC. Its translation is CATLAPSSNEQFF.

The CDR3 spells CASRYSASYEQYF. Written as DNA, the CDR3 is TGCGCCAGCAGGTACAGTGCCTCCTACGAGCAGTACTTC. The chain couples TRBV5-1 to TRBJ2-7; D gene uncertain. The CDR3 sequence is 13 residues long. V was shortened by 5 bases and J by 0 bases, with 9 bases between the two germline ends. Germline lookup yields CDR1 SGHRS and CDR2 YFSETQ.

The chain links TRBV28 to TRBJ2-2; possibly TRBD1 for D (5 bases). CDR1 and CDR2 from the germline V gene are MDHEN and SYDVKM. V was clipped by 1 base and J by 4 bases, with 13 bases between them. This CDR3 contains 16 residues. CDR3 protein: CASSLLGAPGTGELFF. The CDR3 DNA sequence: TGTGCCAGCAGTTTATTAGGGGCCCCGGGCACCGGGGAGCTGTTTTTT.

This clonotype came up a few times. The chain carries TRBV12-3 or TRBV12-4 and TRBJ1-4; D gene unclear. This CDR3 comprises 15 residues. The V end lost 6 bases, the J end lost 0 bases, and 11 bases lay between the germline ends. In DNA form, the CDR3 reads TGTGCCAGCAGCTCCTACAGCGCAACTAATGAAAAACTGTTTTTT. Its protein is CASSSYSATNEKLFF.

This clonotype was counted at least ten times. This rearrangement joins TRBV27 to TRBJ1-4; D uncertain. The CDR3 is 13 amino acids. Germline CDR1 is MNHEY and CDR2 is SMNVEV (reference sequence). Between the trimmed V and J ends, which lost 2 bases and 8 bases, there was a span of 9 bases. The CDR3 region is CASSLRGGEKLFF. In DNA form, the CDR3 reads TGTGCCAGCAGTTTAAGAGGTGGAGAAAAACTGTTTTTT. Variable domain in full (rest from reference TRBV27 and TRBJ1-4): EAQVTQNPRYLITVTGKKLTVTCSQNMNHEYMSWYRQDPGLGLRQIYYSMNVEVTDKGDVPEGYKVSRKEKRNFPLILESPSPNQTSLYFCASSLRGGEKLFFGSGTQLSVL.

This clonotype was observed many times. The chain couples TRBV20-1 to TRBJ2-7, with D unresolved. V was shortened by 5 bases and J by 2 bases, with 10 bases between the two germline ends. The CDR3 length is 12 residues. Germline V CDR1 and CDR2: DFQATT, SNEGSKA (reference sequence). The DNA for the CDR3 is TGCAGTGCTGAAAGGGTACCCTACGAGCAGTACTTC. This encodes CSAERVPYEQYF.

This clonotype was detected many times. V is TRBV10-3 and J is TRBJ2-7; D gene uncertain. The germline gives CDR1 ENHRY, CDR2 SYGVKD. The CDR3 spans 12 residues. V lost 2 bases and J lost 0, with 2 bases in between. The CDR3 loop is CAISELSYEQYF. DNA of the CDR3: TGTGCCATCAGTGAGCTCTCCTACGAGCAGTACTTC.

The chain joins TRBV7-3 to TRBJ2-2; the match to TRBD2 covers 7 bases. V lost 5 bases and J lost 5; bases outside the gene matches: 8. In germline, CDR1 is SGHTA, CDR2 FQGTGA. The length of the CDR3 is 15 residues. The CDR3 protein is CASSEYSGMTGELFF. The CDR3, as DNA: TGTGCCAGCAGCGAATACAGCGGGATGACCGGGGAGCTGTTTTTT.

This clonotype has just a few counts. The CDR3 DNA is TGTGCCAGCAACGATAGCTCCAGCATATACAATCAGCCCCAGCATTTT. It encodes CASNDSSSIYNQPQHF. The rearrangement links TRBV7-3 to TRBJ1-5; D not resolved. V gave up 7 bases and J gave up 3 bases, with 19 bases separating them. CDR3 length: 16 amino acids. The germline V gene has CDR1 SGHTA and CDR2 FQGTGA.

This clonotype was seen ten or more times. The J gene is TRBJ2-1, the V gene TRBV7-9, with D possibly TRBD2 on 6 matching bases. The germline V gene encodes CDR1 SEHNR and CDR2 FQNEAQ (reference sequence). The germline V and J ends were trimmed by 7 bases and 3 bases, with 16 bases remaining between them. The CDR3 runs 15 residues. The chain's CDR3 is CASTRTGTRYNEQFF. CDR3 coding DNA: TGTGCCAGCACCCGGACCGGGACTCGCTACAATGAGCAGTTCTTC. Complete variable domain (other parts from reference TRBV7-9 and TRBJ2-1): DTGVSQNPRHKITKRGQNVTFRCDPISEHNRLYWYRQTLGQGPEFLTYFQNEAQLEKSRLLSDRFSAERPKGSFSTLEIQRTEQGDSAMYLCASTRTGTRYNEQFFGPGTRLTVL.